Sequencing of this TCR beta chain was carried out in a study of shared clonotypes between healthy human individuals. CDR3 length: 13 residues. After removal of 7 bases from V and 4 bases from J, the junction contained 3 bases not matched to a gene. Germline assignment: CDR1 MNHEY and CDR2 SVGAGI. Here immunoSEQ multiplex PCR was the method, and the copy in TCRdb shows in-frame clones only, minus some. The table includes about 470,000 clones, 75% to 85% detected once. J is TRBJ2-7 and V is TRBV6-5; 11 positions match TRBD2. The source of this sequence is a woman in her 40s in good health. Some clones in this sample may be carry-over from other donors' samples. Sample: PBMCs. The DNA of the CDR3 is TGTGCCAGCAAGACTAGCGGGATGTACGAGCAGTACTTC. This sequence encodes CASKTSGMYEQYF.